The clone carrying this T cell receptor (beta chain) occurred many times. Its matching antigen is unknown. The data derive from a study of T cell repertoires in cytomegalovirus infection. Background on the study: Both a matching HLA type and CMV infection were indicated by public TCR beta signatures.

Regarding the study as a whole: There were carriers of CMV plus the relevant HLA, and cumulative public TCR beta family frequency identified them. Clonotype analysis showed dominance of the ex vivo response by HLA-C-restricted CMV-specific TCR beta clonotypes.

Germline loops: CDR1 SEHNR, CDR2 FQNEAQ (reference sequence). The CDR3 runs 14 residues. V lost 5 bases and J 5 bases, leaving 12 bases between the germline ends. A single record per CDR3 protein comes from TCRdb applying MiXCR to the reads. The top ten clones hold 15% to 20% of a sample with a few hundred thousand distinct CDR3 sequences, approximately 22% of them seen once. The V call is TRBV7-9, the J call TRBJ2-2; D is unresolved. The sequencing sample was made of CD8+ T cells from PBMCs. The clonotype was recovered from a human donor in good health (CMV status not recorded). Some clones in this sample may be carry-over from other donors' samples. CDR3 protein: CASSPSQSTGELFF. For the CDR3, the DNA is TGTGCCAGCAGCCCCAGCCAAAGTACCGGGGAGCTGTTTTTT.